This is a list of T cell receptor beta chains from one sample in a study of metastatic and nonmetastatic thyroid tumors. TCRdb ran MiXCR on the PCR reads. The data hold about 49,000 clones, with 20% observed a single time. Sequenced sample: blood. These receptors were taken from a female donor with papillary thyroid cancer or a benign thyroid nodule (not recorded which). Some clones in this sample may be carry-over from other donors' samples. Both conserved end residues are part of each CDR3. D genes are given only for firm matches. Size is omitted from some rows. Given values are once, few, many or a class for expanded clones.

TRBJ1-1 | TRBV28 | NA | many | CASSSTQGTRGTEAFF | TGTGCCAGCAGTTCAACCCAGGGGACCCGGGGCACTGAAGCTTTCTTT
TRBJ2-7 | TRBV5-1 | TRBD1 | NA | CASSLRRDRASYDQYF | TGCGCCAGCAGCTTGCGGCGGGACAGGGCCTCCTACGATCAGTACTTC
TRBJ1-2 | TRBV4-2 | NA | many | CASSQEGTGGYTF | TGTGCCAGCAGCCAAGAGGGGACGGGAGGCTACACCTTC
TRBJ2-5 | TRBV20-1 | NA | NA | CSARDGTSQETRYF | TGCAGTGCTAGAGATGGAACAAGTCAAGAGACCCGGTACTTC
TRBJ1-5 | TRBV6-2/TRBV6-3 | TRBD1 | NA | CARSPGQGDSNQPQHF | TGTGCAAGAAGTCCGGGACAGGGAGATAGCAATCAGCCCCAGCATTTT
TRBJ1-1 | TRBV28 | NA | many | CASSQGTDEAFF | TGTGCCAGCAGCCAGGGAACGGATGAAGCTTTCTTT
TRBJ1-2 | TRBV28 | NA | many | CASRPGSDYGYTF | TGTGCCAGTCGACCAGGGAGCGACTATGGCTACACCTTC
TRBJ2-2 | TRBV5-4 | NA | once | CASSLGAHRTGELFF | TGTGCCAGCAGCCTGGGAGCCCATCGGACCGGGGAGCTGTTTTTT
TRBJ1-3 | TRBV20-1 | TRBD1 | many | CSARDLGQGAGNTIYF | TGCAGTGCTAGAGATCTAGGGCAGGGGGCTGGAAACACCATATATTTT
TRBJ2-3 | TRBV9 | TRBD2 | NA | CASSVAEGRGTDTQYF | TGTGCCAGCAGCGTAGCGGAGGGGAGGGGCACAGATACGCAGTATTTT
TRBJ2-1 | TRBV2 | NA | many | CASTLGTSYNEQFF | TGTGCCAGCACCCTCGGGACTTCCTACAATGAGCAGTTCTTC
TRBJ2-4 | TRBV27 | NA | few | CASSPRRAKNIQYF | TGTGCCAGCAGTCCCCGAAGGGCCAAAAACATCCAGTACTTC
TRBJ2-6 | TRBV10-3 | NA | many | CAISDPVRSGANVLTF | TGTGCCATCAGTGATCCAGTTCGGTCTGGGGCCAACGTCCTGACTTTC
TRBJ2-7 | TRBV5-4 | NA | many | CASSQGLYEQYF | TGTGCCAGCAGCCAGGGTCTCTACGAGCAGTACTTC
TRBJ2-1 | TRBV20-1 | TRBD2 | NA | CSVGSLSGRLANEQFF | TGCAGCGTTGGCTCCCTTAGCGGGAGATTAGCCAATGAGCAGTTCTTC
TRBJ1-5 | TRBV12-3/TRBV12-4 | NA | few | CSSSLRGLQPQHF | TGTTCCAGCAGTTTAAGGGGACTCCAGCCCCAGCATTTT
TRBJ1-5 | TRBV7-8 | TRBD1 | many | CASSPRTGDRGNQPQHF | TGTGCCAGCAGCCCGAGGACAGGGGACAGGGGCAATCAGCCCCAGCATTTT
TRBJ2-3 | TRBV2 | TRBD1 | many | CASRMGTVADTQYF | TGTGCCAGCAGAATGGGGACAGTAGCAGATACGCAGTATTTT
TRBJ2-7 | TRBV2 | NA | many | CASRDERAPYEQYF | TGTGCCAGCAGGGACGAGCGGGCCCCCTACGAGCAGTACTTC
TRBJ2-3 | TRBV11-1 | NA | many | CASSLLDSRPSDTQYF | TGTGCCAGCAGCTTACTGGACAGCAGACCGTCGGATACGCAGTATTTT
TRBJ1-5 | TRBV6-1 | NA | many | CASSERWAPQPQHF | TGTGCCAGCAGTGAAAGGTGGGCGCCTCAGCCCCAGCATTTT
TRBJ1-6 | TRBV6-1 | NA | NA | CASRGPTQSPLHF | TGTGCCAGCAGGGGCCCTACGCAATCACCCCTCCACTTT
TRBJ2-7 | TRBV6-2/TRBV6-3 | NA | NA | CASSFSRVVLSSYEQYF | TGTGCCAGCAGTTTCTCGAGAGTGGTTCTAAGCTCCTACGAGCAGTACTTC
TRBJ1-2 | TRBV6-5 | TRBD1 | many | CASSYRSYRGRGSYGYTF | TGTGCCAGCAGTTACCGATCCTACAGGGGGCGAGGATCCTATGGCTACACCTTC
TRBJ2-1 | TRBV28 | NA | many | CASSLERAPPSYNEQFF | TGTGCCAGCAGTTTAGAGCGGGCCCCCCCCTCCTACAATGAGCAGTTCTTC
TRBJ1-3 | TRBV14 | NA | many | CASSQGGAIYF | TGTGCCAGCAGCCAGGGAGGCGCCATATATTTT
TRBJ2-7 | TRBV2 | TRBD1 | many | CASSDQGAIYEQYF | TGTGCCAGCAGTGACCAGGGGGCAATCTACGAGCAGTACTTC
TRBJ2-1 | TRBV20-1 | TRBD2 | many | CSASPLAGGPGREQFF | TGCAGTGCTAGTCCCTTAGCGGGAGGGCCTGGCAGAGAGCAGTTCTTC
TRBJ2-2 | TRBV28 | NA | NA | CASSPRAQGGELFF | TGTGCCAGCAGTCCACGGGCGCAGGGAGGGGAGCTGTTTTTT
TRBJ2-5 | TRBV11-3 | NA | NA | CASSPPGEETQYF | TGTGCCAGCAGCCCTCCGGGGGAAGAGACCCAGTACTTC
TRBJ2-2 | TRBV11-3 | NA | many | CASSLGEWTGELFF | TGTGCCAGCAGCTTGGGGGAGTGGACCGGGGAGCTGTTTTTT
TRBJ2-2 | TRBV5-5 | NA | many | CASSLGPYTGELFF | TGTGCCAGCAGCTTGGGACCTTACACCGGGGAGCTGTTTTTT
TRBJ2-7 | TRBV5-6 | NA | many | CASSDTVGSYEQYF | TGTGCCAGCAGCGATACTGTCGGGAGTTACGAGCAGTACTTC
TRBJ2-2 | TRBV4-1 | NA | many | CASSQERAGELFF | TGCGCCAGCAGCCAAGAAAGGGCCGGGGAGCTGTTTTTT
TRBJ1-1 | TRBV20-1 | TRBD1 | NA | CSAELSDRGAEAFF | TGCAGTGCGGAGCTCTCCGACAGGGGGGCTGAAGCTTTCTTT
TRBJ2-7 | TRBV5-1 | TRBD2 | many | CASSLRGTRIGYEQYF | TGCGCCAGCAGCTTGAGGGGGACTAGAATTGGGTACGAGCAGTACTTC
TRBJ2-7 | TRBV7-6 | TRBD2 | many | CASSLAAGGTYEQYF | TGTGCCAGCAGCTTAGCGGCCGGGGGGACCTACGAGCAGTACTTC
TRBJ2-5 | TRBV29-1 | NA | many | CSVSRIEGETQYF | TGCAGCGTTAGCAGGATTGAGGGAGAGACCCAGTACTTC
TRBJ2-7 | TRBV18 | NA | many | CASSPPSLVGEQYF | TGTGCCAGCTCACCACCGTCCCTCGTGGGTGAGCAGTACTTC
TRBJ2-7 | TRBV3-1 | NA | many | CASSQQGGYEQYF | TGTGCCAGCAGCCAACAGGGAGGCTACGAGCAGTACTTC
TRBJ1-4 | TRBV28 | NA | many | CASSLGGTNEKLFF | TGTGCCAGCAGTTTAGGAGGTACTAATGAAAAACTGTTTTTT
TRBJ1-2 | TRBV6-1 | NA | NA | CARISNYGYTF | TGTGCCAGAATCAGTAACTATGGCTACACCTTC
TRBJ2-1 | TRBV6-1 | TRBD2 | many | CASSELAGGRNEQFF | TGTGCCAGCAGTGAGTTAGCGGGAGGAAGGAATGAGCAGTTCTTC
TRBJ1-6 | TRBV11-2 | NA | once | CASSSSPHGASYNSPLHF | TGTGCCAGCAGCTCAAGCCCCCATGGGGCCTCATATAATTCACCCCTCCACTTT
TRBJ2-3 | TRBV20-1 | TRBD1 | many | CSAPGQGVDYSTDTQYF | TGCAGTGCCCCCGGACAGGGGGTTGACTATAGCACAGATACGCAGTATTTT
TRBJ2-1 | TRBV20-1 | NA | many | CSARYGSTYNEQFF | TGCAGTGCTAGGTACGGGTCTACCTACAATGAGCAGTTCTTC